Detailed here is one T cell receptor beta chain. Its antigen specificity is not known. Base-call qualities are not available, and no considerably larger clone is one nucleotide away. The data belong to a study of blood T cell repertoires in COVID-19 (TCRdb year 2020). Study-wide context: Collaborator samples came from the United States, Italy and Spain and covered acute and convalescent phases of COVID-19. The prospective study material was composed of cDNA or gDNA derived from T cells, B-cell-depleted T cells, or PBMCs. The dataset comprised deeply sampled blood TCRbeta repertoires from subjects exposed to, actively infected with, or recovered from COVID-19. The repertoires were released in a freely available public database intended as a resource for research on the immune response to SARS-CoV-2. The samples were drawn from the first 160 participants of the ongoing ImmuneRACE study and from 950 to 1,500 subjects provided by 6 global collaborators. The sample metadata nearly always contained a de-identified subject ID, COVID-19 status, age in years and sex. Where available, HLA class I and class II types were taken from metadata supplied by the sample provider and were not determined by assay-based typing.

Trimming at the junction amounts to 4 bases on V and 8 bases on J, and the germline ends lie 9 bases apart. CDR1 and CDR2, looked up from the germline V gene, are SGHTA and FQGNSA. The CDR3 holds 12 amino acids from the cysteine to the phenylalanine. Only CDR3 DNA is held: 36 bases, read in frame from base 1. The immunoSEQ Assay, a bias-controlled multiplex PCR, was used to amplify TCRbeta CDR3 regions from genomic DNA. The paper's processing steps were these. Within the assay, amplification of reference gene primers was used to estimate how many nucleated cells each sample contained. To quantify the absolute abundance of each unique TCRbeta CDR3 rearrangement, sequence reads were collapsed and filtered. Productive Simpson clonality was computed per sample as the square root of Simpson's diversity index over productive rearrangements. TCRdb mirrors the immuneACCESS table, restricted to in-frame sequences. Some clones are absent from its copies; in checked studies, under half trace to an unresolved V gene, and the reason for the others is unknown. Clone size and V and J calls were adopted from that table, with D and trimming inferred from the DNA. The sample records nearly 300,000 clones, around 84% of which are singletons. The top ten constitute about 1.5% of the sample.

One collaborating source in Seattle enrolled patients during active infection and followed them longitudinally through the course of disease. The collaborating institutions used their own protocols to collect whole blood in K2EDTA tubes. For TCRbeta analysis, collaborators shipped samples as frozen whole blood, isolated PBMCs, or DNA extracted from either of those sample types. Paper-wide results and their limitations: How much clinical and demographic metadata was included differed by source and by participant, and the metadata was provided uncurated.

Sample: peripheral blood. This sequence uses TRBV7-2 and TRBJ2-1, and possibly TRBD2, on 5 matching bases. The receptor was isolated from a human donor with COVID-19, enrolled during active disease. The donor label of this sample is uncertain. The DNA sequence is given as TGTGCCAGCAGCTCCGCGGGCGATGAGCAGTTCTTC. Its protein is CASSSAGDEQFF.